This T cell receptor (beta chain) was documented in a study of blood T cell repertoires in COVID-19. Study information: Sources were T cells, B-cell-depleted T cells, or PBMCs; the material itself was cDNA or gDNA.

Germline values: CDR1 SEHNR, CDR2 FQNEAQ (reference sequence). The CDR3 totals 14 residues. Trimming took 7 bases from V and 5 from J; bases not matched to a gene: 7. How the authors handled the data: Counts of nucleated cells, estimated from reference gene primer amplification, were obtained. The data were produced by immunoSEQ multiplex PCR, yet TCRdb's version contains in-frame clones alone and is incomplete. V and J calls and clone size follow that table, whereas D and trimming were derived from the DNA. This sample has 80,000 to 95,000 clones, with around four fifths found just once. The sample was peripheral blood. This chain joins TRBV7-9 and TRBJ2-1; 8 bases are shared with TRBD2. This TCR was sampled from an elderly woman with acute or convalescent COVID-19. The CDR3: CASKLAEGHNEQFF. Written as DNA, the CDR3 is TGTGCCAGCAAACTAGCGGAGGGACACAATGAGCAGTTCTTC.